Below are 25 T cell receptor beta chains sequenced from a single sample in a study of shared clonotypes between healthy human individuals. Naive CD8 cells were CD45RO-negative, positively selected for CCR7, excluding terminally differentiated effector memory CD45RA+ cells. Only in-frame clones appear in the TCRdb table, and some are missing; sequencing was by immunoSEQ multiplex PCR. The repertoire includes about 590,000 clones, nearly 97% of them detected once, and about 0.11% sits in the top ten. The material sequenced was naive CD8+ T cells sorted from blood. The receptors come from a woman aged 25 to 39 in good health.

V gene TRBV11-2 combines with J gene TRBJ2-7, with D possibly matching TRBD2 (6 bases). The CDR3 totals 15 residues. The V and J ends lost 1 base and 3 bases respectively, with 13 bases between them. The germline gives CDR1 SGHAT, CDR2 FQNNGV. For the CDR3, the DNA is TGTGCCAGCAGCTTAGGAACGGGAGATGGCTACGAGCAGTACTTC. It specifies CASSLGTGDGYEQYF.

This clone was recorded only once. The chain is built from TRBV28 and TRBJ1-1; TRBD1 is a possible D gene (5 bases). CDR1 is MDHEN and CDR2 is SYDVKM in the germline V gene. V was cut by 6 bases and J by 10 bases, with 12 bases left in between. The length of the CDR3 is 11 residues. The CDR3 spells CASRVGGSAFF. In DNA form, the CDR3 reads TGTGCCAGCAGGGTGGGGGGATCAGCTTTCTTT.

The CDR3 nucleotides are TGTGCCAGCAGGACTGAGGACCCCATCACCGGGGAGCTGTTTTTT. It codes for CASRTEDPITGELFF. This sequence joins TRBV27 and TRBJ2-2; D unresolved. The length of the CDR3 is 15 residues. Germline values: CDR1 MNHEY, CDR2 SMNVEV (reference sequence). V shed 6 bases and J shed 4 bases, with 15 bases lying between them.

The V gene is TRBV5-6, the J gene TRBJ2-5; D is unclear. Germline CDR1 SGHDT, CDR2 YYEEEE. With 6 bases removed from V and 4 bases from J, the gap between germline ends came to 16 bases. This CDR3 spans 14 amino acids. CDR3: CASTGPIIGETQYF. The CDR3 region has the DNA TGTGCCAGCACTGGTCCGATCATTGGAGAGACCCAGTACTTC.

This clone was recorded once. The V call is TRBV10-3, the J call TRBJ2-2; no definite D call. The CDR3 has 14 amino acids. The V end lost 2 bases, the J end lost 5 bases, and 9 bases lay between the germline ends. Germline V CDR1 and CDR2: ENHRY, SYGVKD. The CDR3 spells CAISEPASTGELFF. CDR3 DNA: TGTGCCATCAGTGAGCCTGCTAGTACCGGGGAGCTGTTTTTT.

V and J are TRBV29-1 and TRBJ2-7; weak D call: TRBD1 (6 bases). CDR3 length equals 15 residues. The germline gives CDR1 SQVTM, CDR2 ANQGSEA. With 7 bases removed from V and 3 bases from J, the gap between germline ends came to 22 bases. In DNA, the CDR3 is TGCAGCGCCTTAGGGGGAGCGCTTTTGGGCTACGAGCAGTACTTC. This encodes CSALGGALLGYEQYF.

The CDR3 sequence: CASSLGGWGGSNQPQHF. CDR3 nucleotide sequence: TGTGCCAGCAGCCTGGGGGGGTGGGGCGGGAGCAATCAGCCCCAGCATTTT. The V and J genes are TRBV27 and TRBJ1-5, with D possibly being TRBD1 (5 bases). V lost 6 bases and J lost 1, with 19 bases in between. The CDR3 loop spans 17 amino acids. CDR1 is MNHEY and CDR2 is SMNVEV in the germline V gene (reference sequence).

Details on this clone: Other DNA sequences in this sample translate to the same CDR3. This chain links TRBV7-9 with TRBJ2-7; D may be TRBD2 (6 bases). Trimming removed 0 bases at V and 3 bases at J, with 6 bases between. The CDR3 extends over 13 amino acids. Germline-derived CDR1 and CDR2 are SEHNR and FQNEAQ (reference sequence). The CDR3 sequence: CASSLAGGYEQYF. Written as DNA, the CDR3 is TGTGCCAGCAGCTTAGCGGGGGGCTACGAGCAGTACTTC.

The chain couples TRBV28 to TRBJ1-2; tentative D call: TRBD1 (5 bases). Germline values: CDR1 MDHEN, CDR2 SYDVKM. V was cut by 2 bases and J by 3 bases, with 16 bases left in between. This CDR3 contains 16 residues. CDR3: CASSLGLPDSHYGYTF. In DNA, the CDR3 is TGTGCCAGCAGTTTAGGACTCCCTGACAGTCACTATGGCTACACCTTC.

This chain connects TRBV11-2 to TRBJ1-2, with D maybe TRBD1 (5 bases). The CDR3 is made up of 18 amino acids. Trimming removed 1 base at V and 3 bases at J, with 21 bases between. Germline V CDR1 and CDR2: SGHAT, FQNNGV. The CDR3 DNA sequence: TGTGCCAGCAGCTTAGGGCAAGATGGAAGGGGCAGGGACTATGGCTACACCTTC. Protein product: CASSLGQDGRGRDYGYTF.

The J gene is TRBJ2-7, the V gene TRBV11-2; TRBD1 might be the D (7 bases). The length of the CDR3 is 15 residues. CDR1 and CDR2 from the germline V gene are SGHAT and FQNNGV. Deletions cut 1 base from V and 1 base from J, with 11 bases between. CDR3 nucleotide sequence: TGTGCCAGCAGCTTAGGGGGGGACAGATCCTACGAGCAGTACTTC. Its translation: CASSLGGDRSYEQYF.

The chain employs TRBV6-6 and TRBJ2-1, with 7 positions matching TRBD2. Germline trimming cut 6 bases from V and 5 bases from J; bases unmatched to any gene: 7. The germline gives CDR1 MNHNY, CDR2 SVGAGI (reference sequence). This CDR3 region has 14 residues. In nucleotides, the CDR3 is TGTGCCAGCAGCCGACTAGCAGCGAACAATGAGCAGTTCTTC. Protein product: CASSRLAANNEQFF.

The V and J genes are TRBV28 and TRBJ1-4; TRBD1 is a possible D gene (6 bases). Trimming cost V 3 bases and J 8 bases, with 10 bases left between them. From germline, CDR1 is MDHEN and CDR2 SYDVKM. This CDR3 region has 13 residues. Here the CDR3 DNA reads TGTGCCAGCAGTTTTGACAGGTTGGAAAAACTGTTTTTT. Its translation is CASSFDRLEKLFF.

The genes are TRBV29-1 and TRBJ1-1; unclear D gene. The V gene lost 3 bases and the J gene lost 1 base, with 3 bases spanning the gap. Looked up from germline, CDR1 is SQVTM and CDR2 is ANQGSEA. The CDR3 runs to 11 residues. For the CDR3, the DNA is TGCAGCGTTGATGCGAACACTGAAGCTTTCTTT. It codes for CSVDANTEAFF. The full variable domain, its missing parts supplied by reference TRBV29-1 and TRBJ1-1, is SAVISQKPSRDICQRGTSLTIQCQVDSQVTMMFWYRQQPGQSLTLIATANQGSEATYESGFVIDKFPISRPNLTFSTLTVSNMSPEDSSIYLCSVDANTEAFFGQGTRLTVV.

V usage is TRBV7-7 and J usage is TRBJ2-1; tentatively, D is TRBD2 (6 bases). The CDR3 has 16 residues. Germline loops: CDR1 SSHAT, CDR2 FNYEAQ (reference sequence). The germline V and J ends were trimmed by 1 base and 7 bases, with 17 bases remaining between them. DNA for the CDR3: TGTGCCAGCAGCTTAGGTCCGTTCGGCCTAGCGAATGAGCAGTTCTTC. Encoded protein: CASSLGPFGLANEQFF.

The CDR3 sequence is CASSGTQSYEQYF. The CDR3 region has the DNA TGTGCCAGCTCCGGGACACAGTCCTACGAGCAGTACTTC. The chain is built from TRBV6-1 and TRBJ2-7; D is possibly TRBD1 (6 bases). This CDR3 region has 13 residues. Per the germline V gene, CDR1 is MNHNS and CDR2 is SASEGT. V lost 8 bases and J lost 1, with 12 bases in between.

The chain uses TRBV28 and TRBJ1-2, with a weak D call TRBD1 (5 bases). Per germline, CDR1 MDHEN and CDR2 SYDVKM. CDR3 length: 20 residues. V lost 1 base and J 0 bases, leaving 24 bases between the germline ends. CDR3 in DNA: TGTGCCAGCAGTTTATTGGGGGACCTCTCGTCTTACCTTACTAACTATGGCTACACCTTC. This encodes CASSLLGDLSSYLTNYGYTF.

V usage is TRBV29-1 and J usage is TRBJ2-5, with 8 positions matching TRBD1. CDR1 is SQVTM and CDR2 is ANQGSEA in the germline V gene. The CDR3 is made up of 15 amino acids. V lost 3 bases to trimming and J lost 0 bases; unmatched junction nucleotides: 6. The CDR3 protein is CSVEYTGGYQETQYF. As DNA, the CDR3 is TGCAGCGTTGAGTATACAGGGGGTTACCAAGAGACCCAGTACTTC. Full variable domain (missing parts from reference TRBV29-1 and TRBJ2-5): SAVISQKPSRDICQRGTSLTIQCQVDSQVTMMFWYRQQPGQSLTLIATANQGSEATYESGFVIDKFPISRPNLTFSTLTVSNMSPEDSSIYLCSVEYTGGYQETQYFGPGTRLLVL.

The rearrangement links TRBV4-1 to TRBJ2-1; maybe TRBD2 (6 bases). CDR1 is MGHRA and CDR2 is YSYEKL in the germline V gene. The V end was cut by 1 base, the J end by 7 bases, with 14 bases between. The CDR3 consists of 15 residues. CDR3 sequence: CASSQGLGAGNEQFF. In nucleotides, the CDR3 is TGCGCCAGCAGCCAAGGACTAGGGGCGGGGAATGAGCAGTTCTTC.

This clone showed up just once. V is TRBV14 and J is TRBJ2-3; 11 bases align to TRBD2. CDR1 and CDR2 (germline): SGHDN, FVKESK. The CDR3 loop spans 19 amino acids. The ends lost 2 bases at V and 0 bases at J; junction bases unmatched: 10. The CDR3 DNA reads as TGTGCCAGCAGCCAATACATTGGGACTAGCGGATTTAGCACAGATACGCAGTATTTT. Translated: CASSQYIGTSGFSTDTQYF. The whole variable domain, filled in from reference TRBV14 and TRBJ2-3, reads EAGVTQFPSHSVIEKGQTVTLRCDPISGHDNLYWYRRVMGKEIKFLLHFVKESKQDESGMPNNRFLAERTGGTYSTLKVQPAELEDSGVYFCASSQYIGTSGFSTDTQYFGPGTRLTVL.

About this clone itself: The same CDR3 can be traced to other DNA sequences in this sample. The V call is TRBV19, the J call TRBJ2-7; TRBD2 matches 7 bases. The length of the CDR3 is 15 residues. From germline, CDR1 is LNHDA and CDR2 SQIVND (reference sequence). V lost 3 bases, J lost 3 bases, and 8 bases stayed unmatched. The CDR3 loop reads CASSMLAGTSYEQYF. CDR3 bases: TGTGCCAGTAGTATGTTAGCGGGCACGAGCTACGAGCAGTACTTC. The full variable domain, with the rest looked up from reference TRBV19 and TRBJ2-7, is DGGITQSPKYLFRKEGQNVTLSCEQNLNHDAMYWYRQDPGQGLRLIYYSQIVNDFQKGDIAEGYSVSREKKESFPLTVTSAQKNPTAFYLCASSMLAGTSYEQYFGPGTRLTVT.

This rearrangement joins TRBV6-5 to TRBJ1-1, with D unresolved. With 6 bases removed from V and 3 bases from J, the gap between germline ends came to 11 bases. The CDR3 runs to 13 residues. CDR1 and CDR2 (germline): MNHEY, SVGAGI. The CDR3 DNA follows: TGTGCCAGCAGCCACGGAGGGTACACTGAAGCTTTCTTT. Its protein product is CASSHGGYTEAFF.

The CDR3 reads CAWNSVLGAYNEQFF. The CDR3 nucleotides are TGTGCCTGGAACTCTGTGTTGGGGGCCTACAATGAGCAGTTCTTC. The chain links TRBV30 to TRBJ2-1, with D perhaps matching TRBD1 or TRBD2 (5 bases each). The V gene lost 4 bases and the J gene lost 2 bases, with 15 bases spanning the gap. Germline V gene lookup returns CDR1 GTSNPN and CDR2 SVGIG (reference sequence). This CDR3 contains 15 residues.

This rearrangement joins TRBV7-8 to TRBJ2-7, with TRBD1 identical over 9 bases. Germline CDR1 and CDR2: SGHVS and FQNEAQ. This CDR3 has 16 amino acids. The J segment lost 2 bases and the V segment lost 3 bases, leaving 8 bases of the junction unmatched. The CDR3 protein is CASSFAAGTGTYEQYF. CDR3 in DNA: TGTGCCAGCAGCTTCGCCGCCGGGACAGGGACCTACGAGCAGTACTTC.

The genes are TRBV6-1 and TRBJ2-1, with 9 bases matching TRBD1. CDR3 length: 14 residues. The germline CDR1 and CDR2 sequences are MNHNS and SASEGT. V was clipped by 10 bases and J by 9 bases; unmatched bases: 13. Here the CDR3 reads CAIRGQGVFGEQFF. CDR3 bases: TGTGCCATAAGGGGACAGGGCGTTTTTGGTGAGCAGTTCTTC.